This record covers a single T cell receptor (beta chain). Its cognate antigen is unknown. This specimen comes from a study of T cell responses to AZD1222 COVID-19 vaccine. Study observations and caveats: It should be noted that donors were predominantly white British and more often female, and clonal diversity was possibly underestimated. Repertoires were obtained only post-peak T cell response.

Germline values: CDR1 SGHTA, CDR2 FQGNSA. The CDR3 contains 14 residues. V lost 5 bases and J 4 bases, leaving 12 bases between the germline ends. Generated by immunoSEQ multiplex PCR, the TCRdb table keeps only in-frame clones and is missing some. The table includes approximately 160,000 clones, approximately 90% detected once. This clonotype originated in an adult in good health. This sequence joins TRBV7-2 and TRBJ1-5, with D perhaps matching TRBD1 (6 bases). The sample consisted of peripheral blood, taken on day 0 of AZD1222 vaccination. This chain's CDR3 is CASSTPGQNQPQHF. In nucleotides, the CDR3 is TGTGCCAGCAGCACCCCTGGACAGAATCAGCCCCAGCATTTT. The whole variable domain, remainder taken from reference TRBV7-2 and TRBJ1-5, is GAGVSQSPSNKVTEKGKDVELRCDPISGHTALYWYRQSLGQGLEFLIYFQGNSAPDKSGLPSDRFSAERTGGSVSTLTIQRTQQEDSAVYLCASSTPGQNQPQHFGDGTRLSIL.